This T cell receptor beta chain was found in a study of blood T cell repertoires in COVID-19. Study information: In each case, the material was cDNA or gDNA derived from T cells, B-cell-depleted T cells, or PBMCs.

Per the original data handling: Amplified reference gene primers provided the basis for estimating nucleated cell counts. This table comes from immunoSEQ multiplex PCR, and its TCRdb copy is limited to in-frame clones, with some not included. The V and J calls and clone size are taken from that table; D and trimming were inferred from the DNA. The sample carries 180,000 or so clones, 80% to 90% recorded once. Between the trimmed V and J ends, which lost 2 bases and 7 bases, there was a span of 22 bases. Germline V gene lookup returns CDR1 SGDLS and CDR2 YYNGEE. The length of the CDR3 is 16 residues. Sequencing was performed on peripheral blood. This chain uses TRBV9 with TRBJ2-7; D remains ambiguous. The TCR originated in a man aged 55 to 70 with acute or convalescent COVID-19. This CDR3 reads CASSVTSTLTAGEQYF. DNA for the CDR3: TGTGCCAGCAGCGTCACATCGACTCTAACCGCTGGGGAGCAGTACTTC.